This TCR beta chain emerged from a study of control samples from healthy donors and cancer patients. Trimming removed 5 bases from V and 9 bases from J, with 20 bases in between. The CDR3 totals 16 residues. Germline CDR1 SEHNR, CDR2 FQNEAQ (reference sequence). Sequencing was performed with immunoSEQ multiplex PCR; in TCRdb, only in-frame clones are kept and a portion is missing. The sample comprises 150,000 to 160,000 clones, 93% of which are singletons, and under 2.5% rests with the top ten. The chain carries TRBV7-9 and TRBJ1-6; D gene unclear. Specimen: blood. The source of this sequence is a man over 45 in good health. The CDR3 coding sequence is TGTGCCAGCAGCACCGATACGACGGGTTCGGCTTCACCCCTCCACTTT. Its translation is CASSTDTTGSASPLHF.